A selection of T cell receptor beta chains follows, all from one sample in a study of radiation and T cells in renal cell carcinoma. The protocol was immunoSEQ multiplex PCR, while the TCRdb copy is restricted to in-frame clones and leaves out a portion. The repertoire has around 180,000 clones, about 85% of them found once; the top ten carry about 11%. Sample: blood, taken from a patient whose treatment included radiotherapy and nephrectomy. Receptors originate from a woman in her 50s with renal cell carcinoma. Each CDR3 is given with its conserved first and last residue. A D gene is named only where the DNA matches it firmly. Size is stated for part of the rows, as once, few or many counts, or as a class when the clone is expanded.

v_gene: TRBV19
abundance: -
j_gene: TRBJ2-7
d_gene: -
CDR3aa: CASSIGVGRDEQYF
CDR3nt: TGTGCCAGTAGTATAGGCGTGGGCAGGGACGAGCAGTACTTC

v_gene: TRBV4-1
abundance: -
j_gene: TRBJ1-2
d_gene: TRBD1
CDR3aa: CASSQKWDRGQSGYTF
CDR3nt: TGCGCCAGCAGCCAAAAATGGGACAGGGGGCAATCTGGCTACACCTTC

v_gene: TRBV10-3
abundance: -
j_gene: TRBJ2-7
d_gene: -
CDR3aa: CAISPQGNEQYF
CDR3nt: TGTGCCATCAGTCCACAGGGTAACGAGCAGTACTTC

v_gene: TRBV9
abundance: -
j_gene: TRBJ2-7
d_gene: -
CDR3aa: CASSVGDIGEQYF
CDR3nt: TGTGCCAGCAGCGTAGGGGACATAGGGGAGCAGTACTTC

v_gene: TRBV19
abundance: -
j_gene: TRBJ1-1
d_gene: TRBD1
CDR3aa: CASSIGQGAGNTEAFF
CDR3nt: TGTGCCAGTAGTATCGGACAGGGGGCAGGGAACACTGAAGCTTTCTTT

v_gene: TRBV19
abundance: -
j_gene: TRBJ1-2
d_gene: -
CDR3aa: CASSSQPYGYTF
CDR3nt: TGTGCCAGTAGTAGCCAGCCCTATGGCTACACCTTC

v_gene: TRBV5-1
abundance: -
j_gene: TRBJ1-4
d_gene: -
CDR3aa: CASSRRDGDEKLFF
CDR3nt: TGCGCCAGCAGTCGAAGGGACGGCGATGAAAAACTGTTTTTT

v_gene: TRBV5-6
abundance: -
j_gene: TRBJ1-6
d_gene: -
CDR3aa: CASSPGRSSYNSPLHF
CDR3nt: TGTGCCAGCAGCCCGGGACGGTCCTCCTATAATTCACCCCTCCACTTT

v_gene: TRBV5-1
abundance: -
j_gene: TRBJ1-3
d_gene: -
CDR3aa: CASSLGESGNTIYF
CDR3nt: TGCGCCAGCAGCTTGGGGGAATCTGGAAACACCATATATTTT

v_gene: TRBV9
abundance: -
j_gene: TRBJ1-1
d_gene: -
CDR3aa: CASSVALGALNTEAFF
CDR3nt: TGTGCCAGCAGCGTAGCTCTGGGGGCCTTGAACACTGAAGCTTTCTTT

v_gene: TRBV7-9
abundance: -
j_gene: TRBJ2-3
d_gene: TRBD1
CDR3aa: CASSDDRVGQNTQYF
CDR3nt: TGTGCCAGCAGCGACGACAGGGTAGGTCAGAATACGCAGTATTTT

v_gene: TRBV4-1
abundance: -
j_gene: TRBJ2-1
d_gene: TRBD2
CDR3aa: CASSRSGTSGFNEQFF
CDR3nt: TGCGCCAGCAGCCGGTCCGGGACTAGCGGATTTAATGAGCAGTTCTTC

v_gene: TRBV5-4
abundance: -
j_gene: TRBJ2-3
d_gene: TRBD2
CDR3aa: CASSLGLAADTQYF
CDR3nt: TGTGCCAGCAGCCTCGGACTAGCGGCAGATACGCAGTATTTT

v_gene: TRBV18
abundance: -
j_gene: TRBJ1-1
d_gene: TRBD1
CDR3aa: CASSQLGTDEAFF
CDR3nt: TGTGCCAGCTCACAATTGGGGACAGATGAAGCTTTCTTT

v_gene: TRBV7-2
abundance: -
j_gene: TRBJ2-5
d_gene: TRBD1
CDR3aa: CASSLSRTGGMETQYF
CDR3nt: TGTGCCAGCAGCTTGTCCCGGACAGGGGGCATGGAGACCCAGTACTTC

v_gene: TRBV7-9
abundance: -
j_gene: TRBJ1-1
d_gene: -
CDR3aa: CASRHTQVGARGTEAFF
CDR3nt: TGTGCCAGCAGACATACCCAAGTGGGGGCCAGGGGCACTGAAGCTTTCTTT

v_gene: TRBV6-1
abundance: -
j_gene: TRBJ1-1
d_gene: TRBD1
CDR3aa: CASSEIARTGRTEAFF
CDR3nt: TGTGCCAGCAGTGAAATTGCCCGGACAGGGAGAACTGAAGCTTTCTTT

v_gene: TRBV7-2
abundance: -
j_gene: TRBJ2-3
d_gene: TRBD1
CDR3aa: CASSLRDRPTDTQYF
CDR3nt: TGTGCCAGCAGTCTCCGGGACAGGCCCACAGATACGCAGTATTTT

v_gene: TRBV29-1
abundance: -
j_gene: TRBJ2-3
d_gene: TRBD1
CDR3aa: CSVERGQSTDTQYF
CDR3nt: TGCAGCGTTGAACGGGGACAGAGCACAGATACGCAGTATTTT

v_gene: TRBV19
abundance: -
j_gene: TRBJ1-5
d_gene: TRBD1
CDR3aa: CASRGVGNQPQHF
CDR3nt: TGTGCCAGCAGGGGGGTAGGGAATCAGCCCCAGCATTTT

v_gene: TRBV18
abundance: -
j_gene: TRBJ1-1
d_gene: -
CDR3aa: CASSPPAWAGTEAFF
CDR3nt: TGTGCCAGCTCACCACCGGCGTGGGCGGGTACTGAAGCTTTCTTT

v_gene: TRBV19
abundance: -
j_gene: TRBJ2-3
d_gene: TRBD2
CDR3aa: CASSIAGGGITDTQYF
CDR3nt: TGTGCCAGTAGTATAGCCGGGGGGGGGATCACAGATACGCAGTATTTT

v_gene: TRBV2
abundance: -
j_gene: TRBJ1-2
d_gene: -
CDR3aa: CASSAWTEYYGYTF
CDR3nt: TGTGCCAGCAGTGCGTGGACAGAGTACTATGGCTACACCTTC

v_gene: TRBV18
abundance: -
j_gene: TRBJ2-3
d_gene: -
CDR3aa: CASSRTGGTDTQYF
CDR3nt: TGTGCCAGCTCACGGACCGGGGGCACAGATACGCAGTATTTT

v_gene: TRBV7-9
abundance: -
j_gene: TRBJ2-7
d_gene: -
CDR3aa: CASSPIAPAYEQYF
CDR3nt: TGTGCCAGCAGTCCAATAGCGCCCGCCTACGAGCAGTACTTC

v_gene: TRBV7-7
abundance: -
j_gene: TRBJ2-5
d_gene: TRBD1
CDR3aa: CASSGPGTGETQYF
CDR3nt: TGTGCTAGCAGCGGACCGGGGACAGGGGAGACCCAGTACTTC

v_gene: TRBV7-2
abundance: -
j_gene: TRBJ1-2
d_gene: -
CDR3aa: CASSPLGRAMSYTF
CDR3nt: TGTGCCAGCAGCCCTTTGGGCAGAGCTATGAGCTACACCTTC

v_gene: TRBV9
abundance: -
j_gene: TRBJ2-2
d_gene: TRBD2
CDR3aa: CASSVEAGATGELFF
CDR3nt: TGTGCCAGCAGCGTAGAAGCGGGGGCCACCGGGGAGCTGTTTTTT

v_gene: TRBV9
abundance: -
j_gene: TRBJ2-2
d_gene: -
CDR3aa: CASSPAPPGELFF
CDR3nt: TGTGCCAGCAGCCCTGCGCCCCCCGGGGAGCTGTTTTTT

v_gene: TRBV5-4
abundance: -
j_gene: TRBJ1-1
d_gene: -
CDR3aa: CASSSGQLSEAFF
CDR3nt: TGTGCCAGCAGCTCCGGACAGCTGTCTGAAGCTTTCTTT

v_gene: TRBV18
abundance: -
j_gene: TRBJ2-1
d_gene: -
CDR3aa: CASSPRNGGPYNEQFF
CDR3nt: TGTGCCAGCTCACCACGGAACGGGGGGCCATACAATGAGCAGTTCTTC

v_gene: TRBV6-5
abundance: -
j_gene: TRBJ1-3
d_gene: -
CDR3aa: CASSYFGETGNTIYF
CDR3nt: TGTGCCAGCAGTTACTTTGGAGAGACTGGAAACACCATATATTTT

v_gene: TRBV29-1
abundance: -
j_gene: TRBJ1-4
d_gene: -
CDR3aa: CSVVVPEGEKLFF
CDR3nt: TGCAGCGTTGTGGTCCCGGAGGGTGAAAAACTGTTTTTT

v_gene: TRBV7-9
abundance: -
j_gene: TRBJ1-2
d_gene: TRBD1
CDR3aa: CASSLDIPSGGGYTF
CDR3nt: TGTGCCAGCAGCTTAGATATCCCCTCAGGGGGTGGCTACACCTTC

v_gene: TRBV6-5
abundance: -
j_gene: TRBJ2-7
d_gene: -
CDR3aa: CASSYPGGEQYF
CDR3nt: TGTGCCAGCAGTTACCCCGGAGGGGAGCAGTACTTC

v_gene: TRBV2
abundance: -
j_gene: TRBJ1-1
d_gene: -
CDR3aa: CASRSWDGNTEAFF
CDR3nt: TGTGCCAGCAGATCCTGGGACGGGAACACTGAAGCTTTCTTT

v_gene: TRBV5-4
abundance: -
j_gene: TRBJ2-5
d_gene: -
CDR3aa: CASSLRGVETQYF
CDR3nt: TGTGCCAGCAGCCTCAGGGGGGTGGAGACCCAGTACTTC

v_gene: TRBV6-5
abundance: -
j_gene: TRBJ2-7
d_gene: -
CDR3aa: CASSYSPFSYEQYF
CDR3nt: TGTGCCAGCAGTTACTCTCCATTTTCCTACGAGCAGTACTTC

v_gene: TRBV18
abundance: -
j_gene: TRBJ2-1
d_gene: TRBD1
CDR3aa: CASSPSGTGDHEQFF
CDR3nt: TGTGCCAGCTCACCTTCCGGGACAGGGGATCATGAGCAGTTCTTC

v_gene: TRBV9
abundance: -
j_gene: TRBJ1-6
d_gene: -
CDR3aa: CASSVAVFNSPLHF
CDR3nt: TGTGCCAGCAGCGTGGCGGTATTTAATTCACCCCTCCACTTT

v_gene: TRBV18
abundance: -
j_gene: TRBJ1-5
d_gene: -
CDR3aa: CASSPPGESNQPQHF
CDR3nt: TGTGCCAGCTCACCACCGGGGGAAAGCAATCAGCCCCAGCATTTT

v_gene: TRBV5-1
abundance: -
j_gene: TRBJ2-7
d_gene: -
CDR3aa: CASSLERHYEQYF
CDR3nt: TGCGCCAGCAGCTTGGAAAGGCACTACGAGCAGTACTTC

v_gene: TRBV7-8
abundance: -
j_gene: TRBJ1-3
d_gene: TRBD1
CDR3aa: CASSPRRTGPGNTIYF
CDR3nt: TGTGCCAGCAGCCCCCGTCGGACAGGGCCTGGAAACACCATATATTTT

v_gene: TRBV2
abundance: -
j_gene: TRBJ2-7
d_gene: -
CDR3aa: CASSKPLTTGLPYEQYF
CDR3nt: TGTGCCAGCAGTAAACCTCTAACAACGGGACTTCCCTACGAGCAGTACTTC

v_gene: TRBV5-1
abundance: once
j_gene: TRBJ2-3
d_gene: TRBD1
CDR3aa: CASSFGQGRKDTQYF
CDR3nt: TGCGCCAGCAGCTTCGGACAGGGTAGGAAAGATACGCAGTATTTT

v_gene: TRBV9
abundance: -
j_gene: TRBJ1-2
d_gene: -
CDR3aa: CASSGTGKNYGYTF
CDR3nt: TGTGCCAGCAGCGGTACAGGGAAGAACTATGGCTACACCTTC

v_gene: TRBV19
abundance: -
j_gene: TRBJ1-4
d_gene: -
CDR3aa: CASSMNSYSPLNEKLFF
CDR3nt: TGTGCCAGTAGTATGAACAGCTATTCGCCTTTAAATGAAAAACTGTTTTTT

v_gene: TRBV7-8
abundance: once
j_gene: TRBJ2-6
d_gene: -
CDR3aa: CASSLGLTLHGANVLTF
CDR3nt: TGTGCCAGCAGCTTAGGACTGACCCTCCATGGGGCCAACGTCCTGACTTTC

v_gene: TRBV5-8
abundance: few
j_gene: TRBJ1-4
d_gene: -
CDR3aa: CASSLVGHLGEKLFF
CDR3nt: TGTGCCAGCAGCTTGGTCGGACACCTGGGGGAAAAACTGTTTTTT

v_gene: TRBV6-5
abundance: -
j_gene: TRBJ1-2
d_gene: -
CDR3aa: CASSYERGAGGGGYTF
CDR3nt: TGTGCCAGCAGTTACGAGAGGGGCGCAGGCGGTGGTGGCTACACCTTC

v_gene: TRBV6-5
abundance: -
j_gene: TRBJ2-5
d_gene: -
CDR3aa: CASSYSLETQYF
CDR3nt: TGTGCCAGCAGTTACTCGCTCGAGACCCAGTACTTC

v_gene: TRBV10-3
abundance: -
j_gene: TRBJ1-1
d_gene: -
CDR3aa: CAIRTSPDTEAFF
CDR3nt: TGTGCCATCAGAACGTCCCCGGACACTGAAGCTTTCTTT

v_gene: TRBV10-1
abundance: -
j_gene: TRBJ2-2
d_gene: -
CDR3aa: CASSVDSPLNTGELFF
CDR3nt: TGCGCCAGCAGTGTGGACAGTCCGTTGAACACCGGGGAGCTGTTTTTT

v_gene: TRBV5-1
abundance: -
j_gene: TRBJ1-1
d_gene: -
CDR3aa: CASSLDPPAMNTEAFF
CDR3nt: TGCGCCAGCAGCTTGGATCCCCCGGCCATGAACACTGAAGCTTTCTTT